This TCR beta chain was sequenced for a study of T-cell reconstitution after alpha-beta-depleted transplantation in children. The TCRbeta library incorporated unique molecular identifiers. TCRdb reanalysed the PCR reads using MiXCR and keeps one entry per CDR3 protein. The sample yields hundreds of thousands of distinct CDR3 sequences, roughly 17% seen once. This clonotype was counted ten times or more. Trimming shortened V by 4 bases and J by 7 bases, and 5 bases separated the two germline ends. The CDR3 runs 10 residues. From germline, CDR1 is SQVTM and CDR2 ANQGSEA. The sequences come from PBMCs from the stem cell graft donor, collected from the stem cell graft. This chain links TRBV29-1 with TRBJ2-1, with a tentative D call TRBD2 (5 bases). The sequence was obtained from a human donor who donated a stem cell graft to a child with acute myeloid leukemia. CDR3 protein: CSVGENEQFF. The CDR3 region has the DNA TGCAGCGTTGGGGAGAATGAGCAGTTCTTC.